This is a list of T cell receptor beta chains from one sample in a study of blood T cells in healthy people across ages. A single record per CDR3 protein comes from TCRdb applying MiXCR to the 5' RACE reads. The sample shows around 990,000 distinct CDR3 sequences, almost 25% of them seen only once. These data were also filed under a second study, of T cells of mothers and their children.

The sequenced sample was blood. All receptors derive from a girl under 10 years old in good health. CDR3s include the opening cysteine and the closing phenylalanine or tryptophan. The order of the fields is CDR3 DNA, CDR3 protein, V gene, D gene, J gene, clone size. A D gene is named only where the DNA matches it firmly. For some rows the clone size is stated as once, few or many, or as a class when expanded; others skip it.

CDR3nt: TGTGCCAGCAGCATCGACAGGGGCGCCACTGAAGCTTTCTTT; CDR3aa: CASSIDRGATEAFF; v_gene: TRBV7-8; d_gene: TRBD1; j_gene: TRBJ1-1; abundance: few
CDR3nt: TGCAGCGTTGAAGAGGGAGGAGAGACCCAGTACTTC; CDR3aa: CSVEEGGETQYF; v_gene: TRBV29-1; d_gene: .; j_gene: TRBJ2-5; abundance: many
CDR3nt: TGTGCCAGCAGAAAAACAGGGGTAAATTCACCCCTCCACTTT; CDR3aa: CASRKTGVNSPLHF; v_gene: TRBV12-3/TRBV12-4; d_gene: TRBD1; j_gene: TRBJ1-6; abundance: few
CDR3nt: TGTGCCAGCAGCTTGTTTGGGGGGGAAGACACTGAAGCTTTCTTT; CDR3aa: CASSLFGGEDTEAFF; v_gene: TRBV7-9; d_gene: .; j_gene: TRBJ1-1; abundance: few
CDR3nt: TGCGCCAGCAGCGCCGCTCCCACTAACTACGAGCAGTACTTC; CDR3aa: CASSAAPTNYEQYF; v_gene: TRBV10-2; d_gene: .; j_gene: TRBJ2-7; abundance: .
CDR3nt: TGTGCCAGCAGTTATTCTTGGCGTTCTAACTACGAGCAGTACTTC; CDR3aa: CASSYSWRSNYEQYF; v_gene: TRBV6-2/TRBV6-3; d_gene: .; j_gene: TRBJ2-7; abundance: few
CDR3nt: TGTGCCAGCAGCCTCCATGGGTTCTCTGGGGCCAACGTCCTGACTTTC; CDR3aa: CASSLHGFSGANVLTF; v_gene: TRBV5-8; d_gene: .; j_gene: TRBJ2-6; abundance: few
CDR3nt: TGTGCCAGCAGCCTTACCCAAACAGGGGCACTTAATGAAAAACTGTTTTTT; CDR3aa: CASSLTQTGALNEKLFF; v_gene: TRBV12-3/TRBV12-4; d_gene: TRBD1; j_gene: TRBJ1-4; abundance: .
CDR3nt: TGTGCCAGCAGCTTAGATTGGCAGAACGTTCCAATTCAGTACTTC; CDR3aa: CASSLDWQNVPIQYF; v_gene: TRBV11-2; d_gene: .; j_gene: TRBJ2-4; abundance: few
CDR3nt: TGTGCCAGCAGCCAAGTCGGTGTCGTAGCGGAAGAGACCCAGTACTTC; CDR3aa: CASSQVGVVAEETQYF; v_gene: TRBV4-2; d_gene: .; j_gene: TRBJ2-5; abundance: few
CDR3nt: TGTGCCAGCAGCACGAGACCGGGAGACACCATATATTTT; CDR3aa: CASSTRPGDTIYF; v_gene: TRBV6-2/TRBV6-3; d_gene: .; j_gene: TRBJ1-3; abundance: few
CDR3nt: TGTGCCAGCGTTAACGGGGTGACAGAAGCTTTCTTT; CDR3aa: CASVNGVTEAFF; v_gene: TRBV6-6; d_gene: .; j_gene: TRBJ1-1; abundance: .
CDR3nt: TGTGCCAGCAGCTTACGTGGAACTAGACGGGAGACCCAGTACTTC; CDR3aa: CASSLRGTRRETQYF; v_gene: TRBV7-2; d_gene: .; j_gene: TRBJ2-5; abundance: .
CDR3nt: TGCAGCGTTGATACGGGATACGAGCAGTACTTC; CDR3aa: CSVDTGYEQYF; v_gene: TRBV29-1; d_gene: .; j_gene: TRBJ2-7; abundance: few
CDR3nt: TGCAGTGCTAGAGATCGGTATCCGGGACAGGGTGGATCTACTAATGAAAAACTGTTTTTT; CDR3aa: CSARDRYPGQGGSTNEKLFF; v_gene: TRBV20-1; d_gene: TRBD1; j_gene: TRBJ1-4; abundance: few
CDR3nt: TGCAGTGCTAGCCCGGGACTAGACTCCTACAATGAGCAGTTCTTC; CDR3aa: CSASPGLDSYNEQFF; v_gene: TRBV20-1; d_gene: TRBD2; j_gene: TRBJ2-1; abundance: .
CDR3nt: TGTGCCAGCAGCCAAGAAAGAGACTTATTCTCCTACGAGCAGTACTTC; CDR3aa: CASSQERDLFSYEQYF; v_gene: TRBV3-1; d_gene: .; j_gene: TRBJ2-7; abundance: .
CDR3nt: TGTGCCAGCAGTCCGATGCCCCCGTCGCAGTACTTC; CDR3aa: CASSPMPPSQYF; v_gene: TRBV27; d_gene: .; j_gene: TRBJ2-5; abundance: .
CDR3nt: TGTGCCAGCAGCTCCGGGACTGAATACAACAATGAGCAGTTCTTC; CDR3aa: CASSSGTEYNNEQFF; v_gene: TRBV12-3/TRBV12-4; d_gene: .; j_gene: TRBJ2-1; abundance: few
CDR3nt: TGTGCCAGCAGCACTAGGGTAGCGGGGACCAATGAGCAGTTCTTC; CDR3aa: CASSTRVAGTNEQFF; v_gene: TRBV9; d_gene: TRBD2; j_gene: TRBJ2-1; abundance: .
CDR3nt: TGTGCCAGCAGCCTGAGACTAGCGGCCTACAATGAGCAGTTCTTC; CDR3aa: CASSLRLAAYNEQFF; v_gene: TRBV3-1; d_gene: TRBD2; j_gene: TRBJ2-1; abundance: .
CDR3nt: TGCAGCGTTGAAGATCGCGGTGGAGGGGACACTGAAGCTTTCTTT; CDR3aa: CSVEDRGGGDTEAFF; v_gene: TRBV29-1; d_gene: .; j_gene: TRBJ1-1; abundance: .
CDR3nt: TGTGCCAGACCGGGGGGGAGCGACCCCACCGGGGAGCTGTTTTTT; CDR3aa: CARPGGSDPTGELFF; v_gene: TRBV7-3; d_gene: TRBD2; j_gene: TRBJ2-2; abundance: many
CDR3nt: TGCAGCGGAGGAGACACAGGGGGGGACACCTTC; CDR3aa: CSGGDTGGDTF; v_gene: TRBV29-1; d_gene: TRBD1; j_gene: TRBJ1-2; abundance: .
CDR3nt: TGTGCCAGCAGTTTAACGGGGATAAACACTGAAGCTTTCTTT; CDR3aa: CASSLTGINTEAFF; v_gene: TRBV28; d_gene: .; j_gene: TRBJ1-1; abundance: few
CDR3nt: TGTGCCAGCAGTGAAAGGGGGACAGGGGGAGATCAGCCCCAGCATTTT; CDR3aa: CASSERGTGGDQPQHF; v_gene: TRBV6-1; d_gene: TRBD1; j_gene: TRBJ1-5; abundance: .
CDR3nt: TGTGCCAGCAGTACTCGGGGGGATAGCAATCAGCCCCAGCATTTT; CDR3aa: CASSTRGDSNQPQHF; v_gene: TRBV12-3/TRBV12-4; d_gene: .; j_gene: TRBJ1-5; abundance: few
CDR3nt: TGTGCCAGCAGCTCTTCGAGGGGCACGGGCCAAGAGACCCAGTACTTC; CDR3aa: CASSSSRGTGQETQYF; v_gene: TRBV11-2; d_gene: .; j_gene: TRBJ2-5; abundance: .
CDR3nt: TGTGCCAGCAACCGGGACAGGCTTAAGGATGAGCAGTTCTTC; CDR3aa: CASNRDRLKDEQFF; v_gene: TRBV5-6; d_gene: TRBD1; j_gene: TRBJ2-1; abundance: .
CDR3nt: TGTGCCAGCAGTTTACTAGCGCAAGAGACCCAGTACTTC; CDR3aa: CASSLLAQETQYF; v_gene: TRBV12-3/TRBV12-4; d_gene: .; j_gene: TRBJ2-5; abundance: many
CDR3nt: TGTGCCAGCAGCACACCCGGGGGCGTACTCTACGAGCAGTACTTC; CDR3aa: CASSTPGGVLYEQYF; v_gene: TRBV6-2/TRBV6-3; d_gene: .; j_gene: TRBJ2-7; abundance: .
CDR3nt: TGTGCCAGCAGTTTAGTCAGGGGGATTAATGAGCAGTTCTTC; CDR3aa: CASSLVRGINEQFF; v_gene: TRBV28; d_gene: TRBD1; j_gene: TRBJ2-1; abundance: .
CDR3nt: TGTGCCACCAGGGGACTAGCCCAGGGAGATACGCAGTATTTT; CDR3aa: CATRGLAQGDTQYF; v_gene: TRBV24-1; d_gene: TRBD2; j_gene: TRBJ2-3; abundance: few
CDR3nt: TGTGCCAGCAGCGGGGATCAGGCTACAGAGACCCAGTACTTC; CDR3aa: CASSGDQATETQYF; v_gene: TRBV9; d_gene: .; j_gene: TRBJ2-5; abundance: many
CDR3nt: TGTGCCAGCAGTTTCCCGACTAGCGGGTCTAGCACAGATACGCAGTATTTT; CDR3aa: CASSFPTSGSSTDTQYF; v_gene: TRBV28; d_gene: TRBD2; j_gene: TRBJ2-3; abundance: .
CDR3nt: TGTGCCAGTAGACTGGAAACAAGGAATGAGCAGTTCTTC; CDR3aa: CASRLETRNEQFF; v_gene: TRBV2; d_gene: .; j_gene: TRBJ2-1; abundance: .
CDR3nt: TGCAGTGCTGGTAATAGGGTGAGTTCCTACAATGAGCAGTTCTTC; CDR3aa: CSAGNRVSSYNEQFF; v_gene: TRBV20-1; d_gene: .; j_gene: TRBJ2-1; abundance: once
CDR3nt: TGTGCCAGCAGCTTAGTTGGGCTAGGGGGCAGGAACACTGAAGCTTTCTTT; CDR3aa: CASSLVGLGGRNTEAFF; v_gene: TRBV7-8; d_gene: TRBD1; j_gene: TRBJ1-1; abundance: .
CDR3nt: TGCAGCTTCGGACCTGGGGAAGAGACCCAGTACTTC; CDR3aa: CSFGPGEETQYF; v_gene: TRBV29-1; d_gene: .; j_gene: TRBJ2-5; abundance: few
CDR3nt: TGCGCCAGCAGCCAAGATCTAGTAGACAGTCGCTATGGCTACACCTTC; CDR3aa: CASSQDLVDSRYGYTF; v_gene: TRBV4-3; d_gene: .; j_gene: TRBJ1-2; abundance: few
CDR3nt: TGTGCCAGCAGTGCGGGAGGAATTCTCTACACCTTC; CDR3aa: CASSAGGILYTF; v_gene: TRBV12-3/TRBV12-4; d_gene: .; j_gene: TRBJ1-2; abundance: .
CDR3nt: TGCAGCGTTGTTCGGTATGAGCGGGAGTCCGGTGAGCAGTTCTTC; CDR3aa: CSVVRYERESGEQFF; v_gene: TRBV29-1; d_gene: TRBD2; j_gene: TRBJ2-1; abundance: .
CDR3nt: TGTGCCAGCAGCGCACCGACTAGGGATGAGCAGTTCTTC; CDR3aa: CASSAPTRDEQFF; v_gene: TRBV9; d_gene: .; j_gene: TRBJ2-1; abundance: .
CDR3nt: TGTGCCAGCAGCTTAGAACCGGGCTATGAGCAGTTCTTC; CDR3aa: CASSLEPGYEQFF; v_gene: TRBV11-2; d_gene: .; j_gene: TRBJ2-1; abundance: .
CDR3nt: TGCGCCAGCAGCTGGCGGACTGGGGAGACCCAGTACTTC; CDR3aa: CASSWRTGETQYF; v_gene: TRBV5-1; d_gene: .; j_gene: TRBJ2-5; abundance: .
CDR3nt: TGTGCCAGCAGCCCGAATAGCGGGAGGGGCGATGAGCAGTTCTTC; CDR3aa: CASSPNSGRGDEQFF; v_gene: TRBV4-2; d_gene: TRBD2; j_gene: TRBJ2-1; abundance: .
CDR3nt: TGTGCCAGTACCCAAAGAAGGAACAACGAAAAACTGTTTTTT; CDR3aa: CASTQRRNNEKLFF; v_gene: TRBV19; d_gene: .; j_gene: TRBJ1-4; abundance: .
CDR3nt: TGTGCCATCAGTGAGTCGGGACAGGGTGCTGAAAAACTGTTTTTT; CDR3aa: CAISESGQGAEKLFF; v_gene: TRBV10-3; d_gene: TRBD1; j_gene: TRBJ1-4; abundance: .
CDR3nt: TGTGCCAGCAGCCGGTCCGGGATAGGGCAGTCCTACGAGCAGTACTTC; CDR3aa: CASSRSGIGQSYEQYF; v_gene: TRBV3-1; d_gene: .; j_gene: TRBJ2-7; abundance: .
CDR3nt: TGTGCCAGCACCCCTAGGCTAGCGGAAAGCTCCTACAATGAGCAGTTCTTC; CDR3aa: CASTPRLAESSYNEQFF; v_gene: TRBV6-1; d_gene: TRBD2; j_gene: TRBJ2-1; abundance: .
CDR3nt: TGTGCCAGCAGTTTCGGGGAGAACATTCAGTACTTC; CDR3aa: CASSFGENIQYF; v_gene: TRBV12-3/TRBV12-4; d_gene: .; j_gene: TRBJ2-4; abundance: few
CDR3nt: TGCGCCAGCAGCTTGGGTGCCCCGGGACTAGCGGGAGAAGGGTACTACGAGCAGTACTTC; CDR3aa: CASSLGAPGLAGEGYYEQYF; v_gene: TRBV5-1; d_gene: TRBD2; j_gene: TRBJ2-7; abundance: .
CDR3nt: TGCAGTGCTAAGAGGCCGGCGGGGGCCCTCGATGAGCAGTTCTTC; CDR3aa: CSAKRPAGALDEQFF; v_gene: TRBV20-1; d_gene: .; j_gene: TRBJ2-1; abundance: few
CDR3nt: TGTGCCAGCAGACTTCTAGCGGGAGGGTATACGCAGTATTTT; CDR3aa: CASRLLAGGYTQYF; v_gene: TRBV7-2; d_gene: TRBD2; j_gene: TRBJ2-3; abundance: few
CDR3nt: TGTGCCAGCAGTTTTATGTCCCCCACAGATACGCAGTATTTT; CDR3aa: CASSFMSPTDTQYF; v_gene: TRBV28; d_gene: .; j_gene: TRBJ2-3; abundance: .
CDR3nt: TGTGCCATCAGTGAGGCCGGACTTAAAGAGACCCAGTACTTC; CDR3aa: CAISEAGLKETQYF; v_gene: TRBV10-3; d_gene: .; j_gene: TRBJ2-5; abundance: .
CDR3nt: TGTGCCAGCAGCCTGGGGGACAGCACGTTCTTC; CDR3aa: CASSLGDSTFF; v_gene: TRBV7-9; d_gene: TRBD1; j_gene: TRBJ2-1; abundance: few
CDR3nt: TGTGCCAGCAGCTTCACACAAGCAGCGGACCCCTACGAGCAGTACTTC; CDR3aa: CASSFTQAADPYEQYF; v_gene: TRBV11-2; d_gene: .; j_gene: TRBJ2-7; abundance: .
CDR3nt: TGTGCCATCCGTCCTGGGGGGGAGCAGTTCTTC; CDR3aa: CAIRPGGEQFF; v_gene: TRBV24-1; d_gene: .; j_gene: TRBJ2-1; abundance: few
CDR3nt: TGTGCCAGCAAAGGGGTACCCAAAGAGACCCAGTACTTC; CDR3aa: CASKGVPKETQYF; v_gene: TRBV7-2; d_gene: .; j_gene: TRBJ2-5; abundance: .